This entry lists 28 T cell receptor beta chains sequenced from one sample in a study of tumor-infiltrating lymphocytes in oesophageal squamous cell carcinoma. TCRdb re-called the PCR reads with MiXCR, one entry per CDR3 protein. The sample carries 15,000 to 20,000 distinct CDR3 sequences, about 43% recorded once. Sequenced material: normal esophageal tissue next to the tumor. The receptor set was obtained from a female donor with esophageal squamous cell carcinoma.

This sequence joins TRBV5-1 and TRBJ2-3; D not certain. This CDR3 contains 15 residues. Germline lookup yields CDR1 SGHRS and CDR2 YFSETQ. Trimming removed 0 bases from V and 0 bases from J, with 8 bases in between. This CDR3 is CASSLALDSTDTQYF. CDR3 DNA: TGCGCCAGCAGCTTGGCCTTGGATAGCACAGATACGCAGTATTTT.

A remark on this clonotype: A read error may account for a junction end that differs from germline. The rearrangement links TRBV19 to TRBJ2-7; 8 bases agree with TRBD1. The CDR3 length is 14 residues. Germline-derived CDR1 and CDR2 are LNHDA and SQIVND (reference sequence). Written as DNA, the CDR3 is TGTGCCAGTAGTATCCGGGACAGGAGGAAGGTGACTTTCTTC. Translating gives CASSIRDRRKVTFF.

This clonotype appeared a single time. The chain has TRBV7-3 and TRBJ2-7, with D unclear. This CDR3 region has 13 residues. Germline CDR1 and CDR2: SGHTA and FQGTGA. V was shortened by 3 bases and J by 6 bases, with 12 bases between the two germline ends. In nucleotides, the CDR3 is TGTGCCAGCAGCTTCCTTCCGCTCGGCGAGCAGTACTTC. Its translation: CASSFLPLGEQYF.

The CDR3 sequence: CASSGYETQYF. CDR3 sequence (DNA): TGTGCCAGCAGCGGGTATGAGACCCAGTACTTC. The rearrangement uses TRBV7-2 and TRBJ2-1; no clear D gene. The J call could be wrong; TRBJ2-5 is a better fit for the DNA end. This CDR3 contains 11 residues. Per the germline V gene, CDR1 is SGHTA and CDR2 is FQGNSA.

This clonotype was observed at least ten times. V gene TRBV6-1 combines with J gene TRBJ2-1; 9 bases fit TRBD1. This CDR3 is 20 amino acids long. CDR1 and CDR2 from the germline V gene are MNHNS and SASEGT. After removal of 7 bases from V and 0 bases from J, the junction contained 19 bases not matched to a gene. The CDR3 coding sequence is TGTGCCAGCATACTCGTAGACCGGGACAGGGCTATTAGCTCCTACAATGAGCAGTTCTTC. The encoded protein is CASILVDRDRAISSYNEQFF.

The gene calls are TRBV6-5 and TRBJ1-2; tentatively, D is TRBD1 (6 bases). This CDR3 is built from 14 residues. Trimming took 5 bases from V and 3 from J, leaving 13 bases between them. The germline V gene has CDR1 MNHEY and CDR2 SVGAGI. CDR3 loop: CASSVHRVDYGYTF. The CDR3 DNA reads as TGTGCCAGCAGTGTTCACAGGGTTGACTATGGCTACACCTTC.

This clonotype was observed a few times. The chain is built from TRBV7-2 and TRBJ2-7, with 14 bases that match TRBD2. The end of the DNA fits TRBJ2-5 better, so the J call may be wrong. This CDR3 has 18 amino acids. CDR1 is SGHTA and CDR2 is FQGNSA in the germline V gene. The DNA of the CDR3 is TGTGCCAGCAGCTCCCGACTAGCGGGAGGGCCCTCTCAAGAGACCCAGTACTTC. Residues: CASSSRLAGGPSQETQYF.

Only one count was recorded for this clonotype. CDR3 nucleotide sequence: TGTGCCAGCAGTTTCCAGGGTCCTAACTATGGCTACACCTTC. This gives the protein CASSFQGPNYGYTF. The chain recombines TRBV27 with TRBJ1-2, with a tentative D call TRBD1 (5 bases). The V and J ends lost 3 bases and 0 bases respectively, with 8 bases between them. This CDR3 comprises 14 residues. Per the germline V gene, CDR1 is MNHEY and CDR2 is SMNVEV (reference sequence).

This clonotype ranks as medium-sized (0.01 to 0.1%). As DNA, the CDR3 is TGTGCCAGCAGCTTTCCGGGGGGATGGCAGTTCTTC. This gives the protein CASSFPGGWQFF. J is TRBJ2-1 and V is TRBV5-4; 7 bases agree with TRBD2. V trimming: 2 bases; J trimming: 12 bases; junction bases outside the gene matches: 5. Germline assignment: CDR1 SGHNT and CDR2 YYREEE (reference sequence). The CDR3 runs to 12 residues.

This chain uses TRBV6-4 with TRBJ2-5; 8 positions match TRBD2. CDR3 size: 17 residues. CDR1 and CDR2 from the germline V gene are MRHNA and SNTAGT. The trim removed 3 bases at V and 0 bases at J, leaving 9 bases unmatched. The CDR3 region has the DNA TGTGCCAGCAGTGATCGGTCGGCTAGCGGGCACCAAGAGACCCAGTACTTC. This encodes CASSDRSASGHQETQYF.

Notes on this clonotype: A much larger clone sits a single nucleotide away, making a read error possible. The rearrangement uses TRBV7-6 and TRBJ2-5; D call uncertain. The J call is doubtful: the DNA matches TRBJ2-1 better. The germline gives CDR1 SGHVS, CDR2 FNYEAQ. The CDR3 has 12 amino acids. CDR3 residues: CASSLDVGEQFF. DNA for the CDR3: TGTGCCAGCAGCTTAGACGTGGGCGAGCAGTTCTTC.

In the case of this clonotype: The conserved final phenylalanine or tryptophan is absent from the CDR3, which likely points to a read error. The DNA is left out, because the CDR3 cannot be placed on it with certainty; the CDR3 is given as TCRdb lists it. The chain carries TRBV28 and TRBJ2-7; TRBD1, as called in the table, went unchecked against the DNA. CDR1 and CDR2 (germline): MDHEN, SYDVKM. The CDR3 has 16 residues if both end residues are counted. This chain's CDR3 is CASSLLQAFYGYTFGS.

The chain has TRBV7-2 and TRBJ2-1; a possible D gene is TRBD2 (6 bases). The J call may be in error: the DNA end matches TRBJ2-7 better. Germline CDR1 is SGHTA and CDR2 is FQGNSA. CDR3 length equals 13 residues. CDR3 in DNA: TGTGCCAGCAGCTTCTCGGGAGAGGACGAGCAGTACTTC. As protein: CASSFSGEDEQYF.

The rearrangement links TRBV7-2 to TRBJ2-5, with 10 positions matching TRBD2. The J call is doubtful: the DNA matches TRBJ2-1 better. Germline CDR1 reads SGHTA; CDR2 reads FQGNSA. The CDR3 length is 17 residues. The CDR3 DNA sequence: TGTGCCAGCAGCCCCCGCCCAGGACTAGCGGACTACAATGAGCAGTTCTTC. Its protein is CASSPRPGLADYNEQFF.

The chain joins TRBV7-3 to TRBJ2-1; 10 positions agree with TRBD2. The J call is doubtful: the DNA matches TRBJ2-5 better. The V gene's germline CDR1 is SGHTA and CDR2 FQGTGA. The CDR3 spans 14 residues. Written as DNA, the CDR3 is TGTGCCAGCAGCGAAGGGGGACTAGCGAAGACCCAGTACTTC. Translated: CASSEGGLAKTQYF.

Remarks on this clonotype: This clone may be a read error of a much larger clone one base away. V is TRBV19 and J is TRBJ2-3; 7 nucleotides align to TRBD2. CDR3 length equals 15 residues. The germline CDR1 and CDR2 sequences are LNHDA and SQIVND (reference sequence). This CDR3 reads CASSGLVTSIDTQYF. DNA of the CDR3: TGTGCCAGTAGTGGACTAGTAACTAGCATAGATACGCAGTATTTT.

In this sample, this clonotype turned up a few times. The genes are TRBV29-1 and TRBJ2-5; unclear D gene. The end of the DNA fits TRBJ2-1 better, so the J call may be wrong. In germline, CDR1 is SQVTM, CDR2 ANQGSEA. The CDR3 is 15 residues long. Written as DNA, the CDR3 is TGCAGCGTTGAAGGGCTGGCAGAACTACTGAATGAGCAGTTCTTC. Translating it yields CSVEGLAELLNEQFF.

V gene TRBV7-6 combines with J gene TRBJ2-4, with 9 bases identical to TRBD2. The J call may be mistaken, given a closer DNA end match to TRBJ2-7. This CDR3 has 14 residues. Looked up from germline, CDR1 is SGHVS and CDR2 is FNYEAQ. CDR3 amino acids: CASSLASGSYEQYF. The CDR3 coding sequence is TGTGCCAGCAGCTTAGCTAGCGGGAGTTACGAGCAGTACTTC.

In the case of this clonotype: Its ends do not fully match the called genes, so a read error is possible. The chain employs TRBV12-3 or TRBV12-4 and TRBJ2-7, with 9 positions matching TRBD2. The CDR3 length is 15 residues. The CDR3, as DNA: TGTGCCAGCAGTACCCATAGCGGGAGCTCCTACGAGCAGTACTTT. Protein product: CASSTHSGSSYEQYF.

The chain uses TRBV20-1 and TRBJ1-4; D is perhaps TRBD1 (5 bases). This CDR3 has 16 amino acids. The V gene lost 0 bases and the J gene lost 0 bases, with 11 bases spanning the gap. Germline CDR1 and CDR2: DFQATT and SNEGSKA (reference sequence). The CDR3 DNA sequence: TGCAGTGCTAGAGATCTAGGGGCAGCAACTAATGAAAAACTGTTTTTT. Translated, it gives CSARDLGAATNEKLFF.

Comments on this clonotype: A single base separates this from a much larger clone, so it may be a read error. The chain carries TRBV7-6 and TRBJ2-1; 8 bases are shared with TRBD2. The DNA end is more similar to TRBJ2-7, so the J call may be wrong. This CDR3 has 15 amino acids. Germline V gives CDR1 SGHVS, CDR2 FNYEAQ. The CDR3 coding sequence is TGTGCCAGCAGCCGTAGCGGGGCCTCCTACAATGAGCAGTACTTC. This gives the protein CASSRSGASYNEQYF.

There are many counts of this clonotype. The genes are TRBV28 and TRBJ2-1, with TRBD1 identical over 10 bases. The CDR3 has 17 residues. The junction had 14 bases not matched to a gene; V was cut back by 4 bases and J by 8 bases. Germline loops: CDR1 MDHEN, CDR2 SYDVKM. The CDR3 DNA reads TGTGCCAGCAGTTCCATAAACCGGGACAGGGGAAGGTATGAGCAGTTCTTC. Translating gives CASSSINRDRGRYEQFF.

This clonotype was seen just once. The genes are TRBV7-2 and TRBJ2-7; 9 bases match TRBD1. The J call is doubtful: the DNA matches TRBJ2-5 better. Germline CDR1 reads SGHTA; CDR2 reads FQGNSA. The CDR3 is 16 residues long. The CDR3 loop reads CASRLGGQGYQETQYF. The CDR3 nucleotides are TGTGCCAGCAGGTTGGGGGGACAGGGCTACCAAGAGACCCAGTACTTC.

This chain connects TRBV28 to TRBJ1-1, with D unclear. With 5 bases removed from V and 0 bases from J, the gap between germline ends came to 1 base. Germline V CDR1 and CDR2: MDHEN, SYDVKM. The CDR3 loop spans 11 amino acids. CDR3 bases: TGTGCCAGCAGTGTGAACACTGAAGCTTTCTTT. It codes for CASSVNTEAFF.

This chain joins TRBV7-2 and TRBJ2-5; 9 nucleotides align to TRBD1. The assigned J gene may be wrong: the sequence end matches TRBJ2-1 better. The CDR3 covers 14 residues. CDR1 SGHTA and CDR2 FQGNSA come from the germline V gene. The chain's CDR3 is CASSLGQGVNEQFF. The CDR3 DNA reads TGTGCCAGCAGCTTAGGACAGGGGGTCAATGAGCAGTTCTTC.

The CDR3 loop is CASSGRVPDTQYF. CDR3 sequence (DNA): TGTGCCAGCAGCGGGAGGGTTCCAGATACGCAGTATTTT. J is TRBJ2-3 and V is TRBV7-6; TRBD2 matches at 7 bases. The junction had 3 bases not matched to a gene; V was cut back by 5 bases and J by 4 bases. Germline lookup yields CDR1 SGHVS and CDR2 FNYEAQ. The CDR3 has 13 residues.

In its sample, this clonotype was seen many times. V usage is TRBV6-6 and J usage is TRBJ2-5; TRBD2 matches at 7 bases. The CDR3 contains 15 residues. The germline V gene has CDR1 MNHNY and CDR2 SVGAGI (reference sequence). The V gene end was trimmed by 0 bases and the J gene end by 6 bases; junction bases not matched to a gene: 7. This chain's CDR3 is CASSYSAGSGKTQYF. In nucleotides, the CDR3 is TGTGCCAGCAGTTACTCGGCCGGGAGCGGGAAGACCCAGTACTTC.

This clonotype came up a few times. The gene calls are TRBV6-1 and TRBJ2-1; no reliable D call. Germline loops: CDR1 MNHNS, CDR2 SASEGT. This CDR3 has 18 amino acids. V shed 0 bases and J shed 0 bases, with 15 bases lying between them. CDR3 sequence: CASSEAGIGLSSYNEQFF. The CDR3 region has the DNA TGTGCCAGCAGTGAAGCAGGTATAGGGCTAAGCTCCTACAATGAGCAGTTCTTC.